The clone carrying this T cell receptor (beta chain) was recorded at least ten times. What it binds is not known. Trimming removed 5 bases from V and 4 bases from J; junction bases left unmatched: 9. The CDR3 is 15 residues long. The germline CDR1 and CDR2 sequences are SQVTM and ANQGSEA. The data originate from a study of T-cell reconstitution after alpha-beta-depleted transplantation in children. Unique molecular identifiers were used in preparing the TCRbeta library. Each CDR3 protein gets one entry after TCRdb re-called the PCR reads with MiXCR. Here the sample spans approximately 99,000 distinct CDR3 sequences, approximately 6.9% being singletons. Study observations and caveats: In some patients, recipient T cells and intrathymic progenitors surviving conditioning explained high day-60 diversity. Newly produced T cells mostly accounted for T-cell counts and diversity one year post-transplant. Expanded graft clones numbering several hundred reportedly gave rise to alpha-beta T cells about two months after transplant.

This clonotype was obtained from a male patient aged 2 to 10 who had a stem cell transplant for acute lymphoblastic leukemia, so the T cells may come from the graft donor. This specimen was PBMCs, mostly from graft donor cells, taken 360 days after TCRalphabeta/CD19-depleted stem cell transplant. This chain uses TRBV29-1 with TRBJ2-2; 8 bases map to TRBD2. The CDR3 DNA is TGCAGCGTTCGGCTAGCGGGCCTCATCACCGGGGAGCTGTTTTTT. Translation gives CSVRLAGLITGELFF.